Shown below are 24 T cell receptor beta chains from a single sample sequenced in a study of blood T cell repertoires in COVID-19. Profiled with immunoSEQ multiplex PCR; TCRdb holds only in-frame clones, not every one. The sample has more than 100,000 clones, roughly 82% seen once. The material sequenced was peripheral blood. These receptors were collected from a human donor in a cohort sampled during active COVID-19.

The count of this clone is one. J is TRBJ1-1 and V is TRBV3-1 (or the pseudogene TRBV3-2), with D unclear. CDR1 is LGHDT, CDR2 YNNKEL, per germline (reference sequence). Trimming removed 3 bases at V and 0 bases at J, with 8 bases between. This CDR3 spans 14 amino acids. CDR3 amino acids: CASSHDTMNTEAFF. CDR3 sequence (DNA): TGTGCCAGCAGCCACGACACGATGAACACTGAAGCTTTCTTT.

This chain uses TRBV7-8 with TRBJ2-3; TRBD1 matches 9 bases. J was trimmed by 4 bases and V by 5 bases; bases with no gene match: 10. This CDR3 contains 16 residues. Germline V gives CDR1 SGHVS, CDR2 FQNEAQ. The CDR3 nucleotides are TGTGCCAGCAGCCTCCGGGACAGGGAAAGGGCAGATACGCAGTATTTT. Its protein product is CASSLRDRERADTQYF.

There are a few counts of this clone. The chain combines TRBV12-3 or TRBV12-4 with TRBJ1-1; D not resolved. The germline V and J ends were trimmed by 1 base and 11 bases, with 8 bases remaining between them. The CDR3 is 11 amino acids. Written as DNA, the CDR3 is TGTGCCAGCAGTTTAGGGCCGGGGGCTTTCTTT. As protein: CASSLGPGAFF.

V and J are TRBV5-6 and TRBJ1-4, with D possibly matching TRBD1 (6 bases). The CDR3 sequence is 16 residues long. V gave up 2 bases and J gave up 3 bases, with 14 bases separating them. From germline, CDR1 is SGHDT and CDR2 YYEEEE. CDR3 in amino acids: CASSLGGRGANEKLFF. Written as DNA, the CDR3 is TGTGCCAGCAGCTTAGGGGGACGTGGGGCTAATGAAAAACTGTTTTTT.

The V call is TRBV27, the J call TRBJ1-1; D is perhaps TRBD1 (5 bases). Germline loops: CDR1 MNHEY, CDR2 SMNVEV (reference sequence). Trimming took 5 bases from V and 0 from J, leaving 19 bases between them. The CDR3 spans 17 residues. CDR3 bases: TGTGCCAGCAGTAAACGTCAGGGCACGACCATGAACACTGAAGCTTTCTTT. It specifies CASSKRQGTTMNTEAFF.

The gene calls are TRBV2 and TRBJ1-4, with no clear D. The ends were cut back, 7 bases at V and 3 bases at J, with 12 bases in the middle. This CDR3 comprises 14 residues. The germline CDR1 and CDR2 sequences are SNHLY and FYNNEI. Here the CDR3 DNA reads TGTGCCAGCACCAGCCGGGTGGCTAATGAAAAACTGTTTTTT. It encodes CASTSRVANEKLFF.

The sample holds a few counts of this clone. This sequence joins TRBV3-1 (or the pseudogene TRBV3-2) and TRBJ2-2, with D possibly TRBD2 on 6 matching bases. V lost 7 bases, J lost 1 base, and 22 bases lay in between. The CDR3 consists of 18 residues. Germline CDR1 reads LGHDT; CDR2 reads YNNKEL (reference sequence). The CDR3 nucleotides read TGTGCCAGCACCCCTTTGGGACTGTCTGTCCGGAACACCGGGGAGCTGTTTTTT. Translation: CASTPLGLSVRNTGELFF.

The chain is built from TRBV19 and TRBJ1-1, with no clear D. Germline CDR1 and CDR2: LNHDA and SQIVND (reference sequence). The CDR3 contains 13 residues. The V gene lost 3 bases and the J gene lost 7 bases, with 12 bases spanning the gap. CDR3 in amino acids: CASSIWAEGEAFF. For the CDR3, the DNA is TGTGCCAGTAGTATCTGGGCAGAGGGTGAAGCTTTCTTT.

This chain uses TRBV21-1 with TRBJ1-3; the DNA was not compared with TRBD1, the D call given in the table. TRBV21-1 has pseudogene status. The CDR3 contains 15 residues. CDR3 sequence reads: CASSNRTGRGNTIYF. The DNA of the CDR3 is TGTGCCAGCAGCAACCGCACAGGGAGAGGAAACACCATATATTTT.

The rearrangement joins TRBV2 to TRBJ2-2, with 7 bases matching TRBD1. V shed 8 bases and J 0 bases; nucleotides not matched to a gene: 6. The CDR3 consists of 15 residues. Per germline, CDR1 SNHLY and CDR2 FYNNEI. The chain's CDR3 is CASGRGQTNTGELFF. As DNA, the CDR3 is TGTGCCAGCGGAAGGGGACAGACGAACACCGGGGAGCTGTTTTTT.

The chain links TRBV23-1 to TRBJ1-2; 11 positions agree with TRBD1. TRBV23-1 is an ORF, with its function uncertain. The CDR3 spans 18 residues. The V segment lost 6 bases and the J segment 7 bases; nucleotides outside the gene matches: 19. The CDR3 bases are TGCGCCAGCAGACCGCTCCGGGACAGGGGGGAAGGATCTCCTGGCTACACCTTC. Translating gives CASRPLRDRGEGSPGYTF.

J is TRBJ1-1 and V is TRBV4-1; TRBD1 aligns across 7 bases. Germline-derived CDR1 and CDR2 are MGHRA and YSYEKL. V shed 2 bases and J 4 bases; nucleotides not matched to a gene: 16. This CDR3 is 18 amino acids long. CDR3 residues: CASSQKKVRDREVTEAFF. The CDR3 nucleotides are TGCGCCAGCAGCCAAAAGAAAGTCCGCGACAGGGAAGTCACTGAAGCTTTCTTT.

The chain links TRBV3-1 (or the pseudogene TRBV3-2) to TRBJ1-2, with D perhaps TRBD1 (5 bases). The germline CDR1 and CDR2 sequences are LGHDT and YNNKEL (reference sequence). Trimming stripped 0 bases from V and 4 bases from J, with 9 bases between. This CDR3 contains 14 residues. The CDR3 spells CASSQDMGGYGYTF. The CDR3 region has the DNA TGTGCCAGCAGCCAAGATATGGGGGGCTATGGCTACACCTTC.

This sequence joins TRBV7-9 and TRBJ2-1, with TRBD2 matching over 8 bases. With 8 bases clipped from V and 6 bases from J, the junction kept 15 bases outside the gene matches. The germline CDR1 and CDR2 sequences are SEHNR and FQNEAQ (reference sequence). The CDR3 is 16 residues long. The CDR3: CASLEFWRGAANEQFF. CDR3 coding DNA: TGTGCCAGCCTGGAGTTTTGGCGGGGGGCCGCCAATGAGCAGTTCTTC.

V usage is TRBV7-2 and J usage is TRBJ1-2, with D perhaps matching TRBD1 (5 bases). Trimming stripped 5 bases from V and 8 bases from J, with 24 bases between. CDR3 length equals 16 residues. CDR1 is SGHTA and CDR2 is FQGNSA in the germline V gene. The CDR3 region is CASSIVAGLTNGGYTF. The CDR3 DNA reads as TGTGCCAGCAGCATAGTGGCGGGGCTCACTAATGGAGGCTACACCTTC.

The chain has TRBV4-1 and TRBJ1-4; D not resolved. The CDR3 length is 14 residues. The germline V and J ends were trimmed by 0 bases and 0 bases, with 2 bases remaining between them. The germline CDR1 and CDR2 sequences are MGHRA and YSYEKL. CDR3 nucleotide sequence: TGCGCCAGCAGCCAAGACGCAACTAATGAAAAACTGTTTTTT. It specifies CASSQDATNEKLFF.

The chain links TRBV2 to TRBJ2-2; TRBD1 aligns across 7 bases. Germline V gives CDR1 SNHLY, CDR2 FYNNEI. The CDR3 loop spans 12 amino acids. The junction had 1 base not matched to a gene; V was cut back by 6 bases and J by 6 bases. The CDR3 bases are TGTGCCAGCAGACAGGGGCCCGGGGAGCTGTTTTTT. It translates to CASRQGPGELFF.

This chain uses TRBV3-1 (or the pseudogene TRBV3-2) with TRBJ1-1, with 7 positions matching TRBD1. Germline assignment: CDR1 LGHDT and CDR2 YNNKEL (reference sequence). V shed 6 bases and J 6 bases; nucleotides not matched to a gene: 7. This CDR3 is 13 amino acids long. CDR3: CASRQQGGAEAFF. The CDR3 DNA sequence: TGTGCCAGCAGGCAACAAGGGGGCGCTGAAGCTTTCTTT.

This clone was counted a single time. The chain couples TRBV5-4 to TRBJ2-7; 8 bases align to TRBD1. From germline, CDR1 is SGHNT and CDR2 YYREEE (reference sequence). The CDR3 contains 14 residues. Germline trimming cut 4 bases from V and 3 bases from J; bases unmatched to any gene: 6. CDR3 region: CASSPRTGNYEQYF. Here the CDR3 DNA reads TGTGCCAGCAGCCCCCGGACAGGGAACTACGAGCAGTACTTC.

The V gene is TRBV2, the J gene TRBJ2-5, with D tentatively TRBD1 (6 bases). Trimming shortened V by 5 bases and J by 6 bases, and 19 bases separated the two germline ends. This CDR3 contains 15 residues. The V gene's germline CDR1 is SNHLY and CDR2 FYNNEI. CDR3: CASSQRGISIQTQYF. DNA of the CDR3: TGTGCCAGCAGTCAGAGGGGGATCAGCATACAGACCCAGTACTTC.

The chain carries TRBV5-5 and TRBJ1-1; D may be TRBD1 (5 bases). The CDR3 length is 14 residues. CDR1 SGHKS and CDR2 YYEKEE come from the germline V gene (reference sequence). Trimming cost V 5 bases and J 0 bases, with 11 bases left between them. The DNA for the CDR3 is TGTGCCAGCAGGTCGGGACTTATGAACACTGAAGCTTTCTTT. Translated, it gives CASRSGLMNTEAFF.

The chain carries TRBV6-1 and TRBJ2-5; D unresolved. Per germline, CDR1 MNHNS and CDR2 SASEGT. The CDR3 sequence is 15 residues long. Trimming removed 0 bases at V and 2 bases at J, with 10 bases between. The CDR3 region is CASSEARSTQETQYF. In DNA, the CDR3 is TGTGCCAGCAGTGAAGCGAGGTCTACTCAAGAGACCCAGTACTTC.

The V call is TRBV12-3 or TRBV12-4, the J call TRBJ2-1, with 8 bases matching TRBD1. CDR3 size: 13 residues. Unmatched junction bases numbered 7, after V lost 6 bases and J lost 9 bases. The CDR3 coding sequence is TGTGCCAGCAGCAGGGGGCGGGTGGGTGAGCAGTTCTTC. This encodes CASSRGRVGEQFF.

This clone was counted a few times. The CDR3 nucleotides are TGTGCCAGCAGTGAATGGGGGGGAAAAGCCAAAAACATTCAGTACTTC. It translates to CASSEWGGKAKNIQYF. This sequence joins TRBV25-1 and TRBJ2-4; 7 bases are shared with TRBD2. The ends lost 1 base at V and 0 bases at J; junction bases unmatched: 3. Germline values: CDR1 MGHDK, CDR2 SYGVNS. The CDR3 contains 16 residues.